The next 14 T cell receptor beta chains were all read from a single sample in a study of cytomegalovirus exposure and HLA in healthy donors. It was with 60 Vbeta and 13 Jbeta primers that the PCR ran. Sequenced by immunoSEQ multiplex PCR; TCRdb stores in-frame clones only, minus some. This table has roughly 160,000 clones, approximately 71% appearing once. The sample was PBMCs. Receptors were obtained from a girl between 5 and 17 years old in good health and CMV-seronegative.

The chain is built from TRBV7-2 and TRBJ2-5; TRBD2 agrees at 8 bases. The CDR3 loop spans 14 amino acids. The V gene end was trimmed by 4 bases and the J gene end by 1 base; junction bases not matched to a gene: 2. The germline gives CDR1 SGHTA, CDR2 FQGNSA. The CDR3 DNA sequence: TGTGCCAGCAGCTACCGGGGGGGCCAAGAGACCCAGTACTTC. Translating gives CASSYRGGQETQYF.

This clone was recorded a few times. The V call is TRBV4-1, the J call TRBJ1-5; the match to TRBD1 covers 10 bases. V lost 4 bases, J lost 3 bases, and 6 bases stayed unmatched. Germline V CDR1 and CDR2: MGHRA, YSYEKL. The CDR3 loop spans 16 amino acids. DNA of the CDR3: TGCGCCAGCAGCCTTCAGGGACAGGGGCTCAATCAGCCCCAGCATTTT. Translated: CASSLQGQGLNQPQHF.

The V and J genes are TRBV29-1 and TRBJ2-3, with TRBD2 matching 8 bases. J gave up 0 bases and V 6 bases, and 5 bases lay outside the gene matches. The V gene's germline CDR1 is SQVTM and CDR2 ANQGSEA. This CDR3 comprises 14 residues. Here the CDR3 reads CSVKTSGSTDTQYF. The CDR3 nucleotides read TGCAGCGTAAAAACTAGCGGCAGCACAGATACGCAGTATTTT.

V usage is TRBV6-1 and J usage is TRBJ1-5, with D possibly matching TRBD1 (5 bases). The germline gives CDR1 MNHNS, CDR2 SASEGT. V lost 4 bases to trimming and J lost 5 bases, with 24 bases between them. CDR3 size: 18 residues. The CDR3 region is CASSAISAGRNLHQPQHF. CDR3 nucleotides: TGTGCCAGCAGTGCGATAAGTGCGGGACGCAACCTCCATCAGCCCCAGCATTTT.

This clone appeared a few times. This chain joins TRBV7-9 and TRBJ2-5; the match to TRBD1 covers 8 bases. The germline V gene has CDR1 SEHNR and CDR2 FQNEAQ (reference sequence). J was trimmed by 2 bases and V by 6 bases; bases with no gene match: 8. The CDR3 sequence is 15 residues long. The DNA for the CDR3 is TGTGCCAGCAGTTTTGGGGACAGGCTACAAGAGACCCAGTACTTC. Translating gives CASSFGDRLQETQYF.

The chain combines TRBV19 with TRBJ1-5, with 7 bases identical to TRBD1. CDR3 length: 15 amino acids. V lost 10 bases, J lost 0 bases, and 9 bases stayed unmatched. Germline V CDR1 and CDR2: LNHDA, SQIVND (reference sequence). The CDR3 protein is CATKGAAFSNQPQHF. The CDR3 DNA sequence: TGTGCCACCAAGGGGGCAGCTTTTAGCAATCAGCCCCAGCATTTT.

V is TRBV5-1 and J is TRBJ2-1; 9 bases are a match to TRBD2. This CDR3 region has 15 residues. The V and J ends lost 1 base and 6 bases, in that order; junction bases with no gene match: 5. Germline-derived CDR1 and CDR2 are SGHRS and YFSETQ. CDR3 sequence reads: CASSLRAGGFNEQFF. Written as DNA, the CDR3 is TGCGCCAGCAGCTTGCGAGCGGGGGGTTTCAATGAGCAGTTCTTC. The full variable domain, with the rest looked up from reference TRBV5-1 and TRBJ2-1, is KAGVTQTPRYLIKTRGQQVTLSCSPISGHRSVSWYQQTPGQGLQFLFEYFSETQRNKGNFPGRFSGRQFSNSRSEMNVSTLELGDSALYLCASSLRAGGFNEQFFGPGTRLTVL.

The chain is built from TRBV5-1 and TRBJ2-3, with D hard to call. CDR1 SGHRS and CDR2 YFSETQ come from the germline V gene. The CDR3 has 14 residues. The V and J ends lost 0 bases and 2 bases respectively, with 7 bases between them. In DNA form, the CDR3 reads TGCGCCAGCAGCTTGGCCCAGATCACAGATACGCAGTATTTT. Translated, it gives CASSLAQITDTQYF.

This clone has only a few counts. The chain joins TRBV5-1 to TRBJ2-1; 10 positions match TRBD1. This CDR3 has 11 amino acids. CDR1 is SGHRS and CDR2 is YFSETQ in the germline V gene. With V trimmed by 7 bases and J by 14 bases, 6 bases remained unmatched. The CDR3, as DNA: TGCGCCAGCGGGGTGGACAGGGGGGAGTTCTTC. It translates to CASGVDRGEFF. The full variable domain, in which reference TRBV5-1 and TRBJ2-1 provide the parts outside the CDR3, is KAGVTQTPRYLIKTRGQQVTLSCSPISGHRSVSWYQQTPGQGLQFLFEYFSETQRNKGNFPGRFSGRQFSNSRSEMNVSTLELGDSALYLCASGVDRGEFFGPGTRLTVL.

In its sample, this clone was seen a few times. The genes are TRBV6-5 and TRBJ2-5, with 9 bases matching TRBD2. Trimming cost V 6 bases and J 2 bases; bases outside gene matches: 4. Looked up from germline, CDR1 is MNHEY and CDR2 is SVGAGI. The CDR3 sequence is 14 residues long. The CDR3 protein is CASRAGGRQETQYF. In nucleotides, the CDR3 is TGTGCCAGCAGGGCGGGGGGGCGGCAAGAGACCCAGTACTTC.

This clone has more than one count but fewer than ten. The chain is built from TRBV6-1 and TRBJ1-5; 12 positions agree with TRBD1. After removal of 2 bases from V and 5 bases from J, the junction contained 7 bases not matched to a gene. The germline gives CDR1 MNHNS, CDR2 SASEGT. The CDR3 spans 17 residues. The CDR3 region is CASSEPPGTGGDQPQHF. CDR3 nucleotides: TGTGCCAGCAGTGAACCACCCGGGACAGGGGGCGATCAGCCCCAGCATTTT.

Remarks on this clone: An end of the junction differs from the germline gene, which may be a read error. In nucleotides, the CDR3 is TGTGCTAGCAGCTTATTCCTCAGGGTCTGGTCCTACAATGAGCAGTTCTTC. Translated: CASSLFLRVWSYNEQFF. This chain links TRBV7-7 with TRBJ2-1, with a possible D match to TRBD1 (5 bases). This CDR3 contains 17 residues. Looked up from germline, CDR1 is SSHAT and CDR2 is FNYEAQ (reference sequence). The whole variable domain, remainder taken from reference TRBV7-7 and TRBJ2-1, is GAGVSQSPRYKVTKRGQDVTLRCDPISSHATLYWYQQALGQGPEFLTYFNYEAQPDKSGLPSDRFSAERPEGSISTLTIQRTEQRDSAMYRCASSLFLRVWSYNEQFFGPGTRLTVL.

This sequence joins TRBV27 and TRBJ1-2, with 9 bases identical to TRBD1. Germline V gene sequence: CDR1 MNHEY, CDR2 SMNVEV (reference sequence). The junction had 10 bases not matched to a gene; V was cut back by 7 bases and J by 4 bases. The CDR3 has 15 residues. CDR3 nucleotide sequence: TGTGCCAGCACCACTACAGGGGGCGCGGGCTATGGCTACACCTTC. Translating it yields CASTTTGGAGYGYTF.

In DNA, the CDR3 is TGTGCCAGCAGAGCGACTTACGAGCAGTACTTC. Protein product: CASRATYEQYF. The chain employs TRBV2 and TRBJ2-7; D gene unclear. V gave up 6 bases and J gave up 4 bases, with 7 bases separating them. CDR1 and CDR2 from the germline V gene are SNHLY and FYNNEI. This CDR3 is 11 amino acids long.